The count of the clone carrying this TCR beta chain is one. Its antigen is not identified. The data originate from a study of OX40 agonist ivuxolimab in advanced cancers. For the study at large: Under the entry rules, prior anti-PD-1, anti-PD-L1 or anti-CTLA-4 therapy was allowed, and about 38% had some. In three patients, partial responses were observed, one with hepatocellular carcinoma and two with cutaneous melanoma. Study-wide findings and caveats: Fewer expanded clones were found on average in CD4+ than in CD8+ T cells.

This CDR3 spans 15 amino acids. Germline CDR1 and CDR2: SGHVS and FQNEAQ. The ends were cut back, 5 bases at V and 3 bases at J, with 13 bases in the middle. Measured with immunoSEQ multiplex PCR; TCRdb has only the in-frame clones, and not every one. Of about 78,000 clones listed, around nine tenths were seen once; the top ten hold around 2.8%. The clonotype comes from an adult with an advanced solid tumor such as melanoma, head and neck, liver or kidney cancer. The J gene is TRBJ1-4, the V gene TRBV7-8; D is ambiguous. Here the sequenced sample was CD4+ or CD8+ T cells sorted from blood, taken in a trial of the OX40 agonist ivuxolimab. The CDR3 DNA reads TGTGCCAGCAGCCTTCAAGTGGGCCCTAATGAAAAACTGTTTTTT. This sequence encodes CASSLQVGPNEKLFF.